Below, 10 T cell receptor beta chains from the same sample are listed, as sequenced in a study of control samples from healthy donors and cancer patients. Using immunoSEQ multiplex PCR, the repertoire was profiled, and TCRdb retains in-frame clones only, with some absent. The table lists about 120,000 clones, roughly 91% of them singletons, with 2% to 3% in the top ten. Sequenced material: blood. The receptors shown here come from a woman in her 70s in good health.

The J gene is TRBJ1-2, the V gene TRBV5-4, with 9 nucleotides matching TRBD1. Germline-derived CDR1 and CDR2 are SGHNT and YYREEE (reference sequence). There are 17 residues in the CDR3. J lost 4 bases, V lost 4 bases, and 14 bases had no gene match. The CDR3 here is CASSRSGQGILGYGYTF. The CDR3 coding sequence is TGTGCCAGCAGCCGCTCGGGACAGGGAATTTTGGGCTATGGCTACACCTTC.

The V gene is TRBV15, the J gene TRBJ1-2, with unresolved D. Trimming left V 0 bases short and J 2 bases short, with 10 bases between. Germline V lookup: CDR1 LNHNV, CDR2 YYDKDF (reference sequence). The CDR3 has 15 amino acids. The CDR3 coding sequence is TGTGCCACCAGCAGAGATCCGATGCGAAACTATGGCTACACCTTC. Amino acids: CATSRDPMRNYGYTF.

The J gene is TRBJ1-6, the V gene TRBV27, with D hard to call. Trimming left V 6 bases short and J 7 bases short, with 16 bases between. Germline V CDR1 and CDR2: MNHEY, SMNVEV (reference sequence). The CDR3 is 15 amino acids. CDR3: CASRRGLQSNSPLHF. The CDR3 DNA follows: TGTGCCAGCAGGAGAGGCCTTCAATCGAATTCACCCCTCCACTTT.

The chain combines TRBV3-1 (or the pseudogene TRBV3-2) with TRBJ2-7; possibly TRBD2 for D (5 bases). The CDR3 spans 18 residues. Trimming removed 1 base at V and 3 bases at J, with 22 bases between. The germline CDR1 and CDR2 sequences are LGHDT and YNNKEL (reference sequence). Written as DNA, the CDR3 is TGTGCCAGCAGCCAAGGGTATGGAGAAAGGGCGGGTTACTACGAGCAGTACTTC. It is translated as CASSQGYGERAGYYEQYF.

The genes are TRBV9 and TRBJ1-3; D not resolved. The CDR3 has 14 amino acids. Germline V lookup: CDR1 SGDLS, CDR2 YYNGEE. The V end lost 4 bases, the J end lost 8 bases, and 16 bases lay between the germline ends. CDR3 DNA: TGTGCCAGCAGCCCCCAAGGACCCGAGGACACCATATATTTT. Translating it yields CASSPQGPEDTIYF.

This chain joins TRBV18 and TRBJ1-1; D not certain. Germline V gene lookup returns CDR1 KGHSH and CDR2 LQKENI. The CDR3 extends over 13 amino acids. V was clipped by 0 bases and J by 5 bases, with 7 bases between them. The CDR3 is CASSPPFSTEAFF. CDR3 DNA: TGTGCCAGCTCACCACCGTTTTCGACTGAAGCTTTCTTT.

This sequence joins TRBV7-3 and TRBJ2-5; D might be TRBD2 (6 bases). The CDR3 consists of 16 residues. Germline V gene lookup returns CDR1 SGHTA and CDR2 FQGTGA. Trimming left V 5 bases short and J 5 bases short, with 21 bases between. The CDR3 region is CASSPAERARGETQYF. CDR3 sequence (DNA): TGTGCCAGCAGCCCCGCCGAGCGGGCCCGCGGGGAGACCCAGTACTTC.

The chain carries TRBV19 and TRBJ2-5, with 8 nucleotides matching TRBD2. Trimming cost V 5 bases and J 4 bases; bases outside gene matches: 9. The CDR3 contains 15 residues. Germline V gives CDR1 LNHDA, CDR2 SQIVND (reference sequence). The CDR3 nucleotides read TGTGCCAGTAGTGCACGACTAGCGCGGGGAGAGACCCAGTACTTC. Its translation: CASSARLARGETQYF.

The chain uses TRBV10-3 and TRBJ1-5; 9 bases agree with TRBD1. The V segment lost 0 bases and the J segment 5 bases; nucleotides outside the gene matches: 2. The CDR3 contains 15 residues. The germline gives CDR1 ENHRY, CDR2 SYGVKD. CDR3 sequence: CAISESGQGHQPQHF. The DNA for the CDR3 is TGTGCCATCAGTGAGTCTGGACAGGGGCATCAGCCCCAGCATTTT.

CDR3 loop: CASSDQRVGNEKLFF. Written as DNA, the CDR3 is TGTGCCAGCAGTGATCAGAGGGTGGGGAATGAAAAACTGTTTTTT. The chain links TRBV2 to TRBJ1-4; D is unresolved. The V end was cut by 3 bases, the J end by 5 bases, with 13 bases between. The CDR3 runs 15 residues. Per germline, CDR1 SNHLY and CDR2 FYNNEI. Supplemented by reference TRBV2 and TRBJ1-4, the full variable domain reads EPEVTQTPSHQVTQMGQEVILRCVPISNHLYFYWYRQILGQKVEFLVSFYNNEISEKSEIFDDQFSVERPDGSNFTLKIRSTKLEDSAMYFCASSDQRVGNEKLFFGSGTQLSVL.